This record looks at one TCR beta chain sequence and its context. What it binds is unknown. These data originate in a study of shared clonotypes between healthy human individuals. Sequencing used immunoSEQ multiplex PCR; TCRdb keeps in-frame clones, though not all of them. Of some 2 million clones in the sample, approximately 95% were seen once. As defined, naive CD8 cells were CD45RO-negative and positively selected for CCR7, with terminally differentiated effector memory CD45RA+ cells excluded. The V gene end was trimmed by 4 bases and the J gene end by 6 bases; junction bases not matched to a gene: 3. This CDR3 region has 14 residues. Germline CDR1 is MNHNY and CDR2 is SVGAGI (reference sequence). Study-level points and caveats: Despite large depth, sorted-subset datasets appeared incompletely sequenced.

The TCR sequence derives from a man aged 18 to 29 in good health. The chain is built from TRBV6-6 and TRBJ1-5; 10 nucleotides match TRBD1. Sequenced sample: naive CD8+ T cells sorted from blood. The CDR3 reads CASSSTGGIQPQHF. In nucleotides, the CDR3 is TGTGCCAGCAGTTCGACAGGGGGCATTCAGCCCCAGCATTTT.